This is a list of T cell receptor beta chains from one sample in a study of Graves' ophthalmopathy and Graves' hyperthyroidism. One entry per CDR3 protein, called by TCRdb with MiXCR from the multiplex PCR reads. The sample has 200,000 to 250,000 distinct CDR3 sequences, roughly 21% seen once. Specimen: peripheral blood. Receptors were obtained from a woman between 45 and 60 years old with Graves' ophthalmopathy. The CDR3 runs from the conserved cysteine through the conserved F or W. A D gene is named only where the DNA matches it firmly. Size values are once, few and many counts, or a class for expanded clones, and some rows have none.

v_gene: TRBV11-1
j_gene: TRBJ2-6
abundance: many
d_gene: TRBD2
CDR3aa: CASSLTSGIGGANVLTF
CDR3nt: TGTGCCAGCAGCTTGACTAGCGGGATAGGTGGGGCCAACGTCCTGACTTTC

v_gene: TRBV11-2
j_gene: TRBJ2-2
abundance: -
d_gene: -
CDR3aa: CASSSAATRGIIGELFF
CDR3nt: TGTGCCAGCAGCTCGGCGGCGACTAGAGGGATAATCGGGGAGCTGTTTTTT

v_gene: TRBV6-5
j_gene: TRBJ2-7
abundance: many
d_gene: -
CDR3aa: CASIPGPYEQYF
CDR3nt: TGTGCCAGCATCCCTGGGCCCTACGAGCAGTACTTC

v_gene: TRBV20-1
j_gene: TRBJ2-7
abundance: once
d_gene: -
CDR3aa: CSARLAGFEEQYF
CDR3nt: TGCAGTGCTAGGTTGGCGGGATTCGAGGAGCAGTACTTC

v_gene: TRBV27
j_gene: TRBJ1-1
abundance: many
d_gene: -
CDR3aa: CASSRGDGYMNTEAFF
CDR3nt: TGTGCCAGCAGCCGGGGGGACGGATATATGAACACTGAAGCTTTCTTT

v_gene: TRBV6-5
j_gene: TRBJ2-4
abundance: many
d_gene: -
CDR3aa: CASMHKDSSMGIQYF
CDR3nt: TGTGCCAGCATGCATAAGGACTCGTCGATGGGCATTCAGTACTTC

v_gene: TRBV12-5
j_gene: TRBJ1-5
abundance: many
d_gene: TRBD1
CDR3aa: CASGLVPGTESNQPQHF
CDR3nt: TGTGCTAGTGGTTTGGTGCCTGGGACAGAGAGCAATCAGCCCCAGCATTTT

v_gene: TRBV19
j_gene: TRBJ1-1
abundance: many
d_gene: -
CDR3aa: CASRPRGMNTEAFF
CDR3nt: TGTGCCAGTAGACCCCGGGGCATGAACACTGAAGCTTTCTTT

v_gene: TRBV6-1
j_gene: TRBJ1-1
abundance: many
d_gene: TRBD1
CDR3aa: CASRDRGWTEAFF
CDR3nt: TGTGCCAGCAGGGACAGGGGTTGGACTGAAGCTTTCTTT

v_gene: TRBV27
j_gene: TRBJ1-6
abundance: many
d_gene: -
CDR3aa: CASSFKYNSPLHF
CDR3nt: TGTGCCAGCAGTTTCAAATATAATTCACCCCTCCACTTT

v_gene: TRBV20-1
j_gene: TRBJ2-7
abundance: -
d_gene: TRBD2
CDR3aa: CKGSGGAVNYEQYF
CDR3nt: TGCAAAGGAAGCGGGGGGGCCGTCAACTACGAGCAGTACTTC

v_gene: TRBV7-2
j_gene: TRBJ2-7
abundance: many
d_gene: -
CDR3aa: CASSRPPGEFNEQYF
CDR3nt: TGTGCCAGCAGCCGACCCCCAGGGGAGTTTAACGAGCAGTACTTC

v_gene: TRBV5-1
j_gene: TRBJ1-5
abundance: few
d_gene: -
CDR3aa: CASSLQGPQDQPQHF
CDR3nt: TGCGCCAGCAGCTTACAGGGACCGCAAGATCAGCCCCAGCATTTT

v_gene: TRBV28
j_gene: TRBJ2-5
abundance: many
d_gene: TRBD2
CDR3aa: CASSLPLTGGLAEYLQETQYF
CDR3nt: TGTGCCAGCAGTTTACCCCTGACAGGCGGACTAGCGGAATACTTACAAGAGACCCAGTACTTC

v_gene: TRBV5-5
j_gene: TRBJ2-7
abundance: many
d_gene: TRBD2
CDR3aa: CASSLGRTSGNYEQYF
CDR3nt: TGTGCCAGCAGCTTGGGTAGGACTAGCGGCAACTACGAGCAGTACTTC

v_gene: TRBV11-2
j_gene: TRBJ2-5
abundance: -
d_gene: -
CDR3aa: CASSLGGAASVQETQYF
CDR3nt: TGTGCCAGCAGCTTAGGGGGGGCGGCTAGCGTGCAAGAGACCCAGTACTTC

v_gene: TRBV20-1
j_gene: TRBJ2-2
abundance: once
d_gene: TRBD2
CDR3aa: CSAHGLAGTGELFF
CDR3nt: TGCAGTGCTCACGGACTAGCCGGGACCGGGGAGCTGTTTTTT

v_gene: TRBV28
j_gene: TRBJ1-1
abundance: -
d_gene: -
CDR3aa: CASSSWAIEAFF
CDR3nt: TGTGCCAGCAGTAGTTGGGCAATTGAAGCTTTCTTT

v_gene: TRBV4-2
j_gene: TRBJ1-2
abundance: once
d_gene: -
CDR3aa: CASSQDRKNYGYTF
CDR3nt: TGTGCCAGCAGCCAAGATCGGAAAAACTATGGCTACACCTTC

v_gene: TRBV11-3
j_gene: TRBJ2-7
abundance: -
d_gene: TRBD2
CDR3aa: CASSVTSGRYYEQYF
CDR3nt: TGTGCCAGCAGCGTGACTAGCGGGCGGTACTACGAGCAGTACTTC

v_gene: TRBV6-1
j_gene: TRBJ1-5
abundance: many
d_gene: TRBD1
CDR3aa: CASSRTFRGTDNNQPQHF
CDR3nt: TGTGCCAGCAGTAGAACTTTCCGAGGGACAGACAACAATCAGCCCCAGCATTTT

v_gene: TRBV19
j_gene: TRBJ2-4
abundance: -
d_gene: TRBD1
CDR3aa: CASSPRGQVRNIQYF
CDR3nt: TGTGCCAGTAGCCCACGGGGACAGGTCAGAAACATTCAGTACTTC

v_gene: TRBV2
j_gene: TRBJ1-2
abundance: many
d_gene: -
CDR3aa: CASKKGANYGYTF
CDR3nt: TGTGCCAGCAAGAAGGGAGCTAACTATGGCTACACCTTC

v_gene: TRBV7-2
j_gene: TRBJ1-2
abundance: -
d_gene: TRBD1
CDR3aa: CASSFNRGQGYTF
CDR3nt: TGTGCCAGCAGCTTTAACAGGGGGCAAGGCTACACCTTC

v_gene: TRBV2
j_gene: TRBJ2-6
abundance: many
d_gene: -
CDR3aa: CASRPTGPGANVLTF
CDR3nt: TGTGCCAGCAGACCTACAGGGCCTGGGGCCAACGTCCTGACTTTC

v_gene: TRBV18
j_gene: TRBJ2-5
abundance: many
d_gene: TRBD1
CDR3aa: CASSPTGGQETQYF
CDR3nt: TGTGCCAGCAGTCCAACAGGGGGCCAGGAGACCCAGTACTTC

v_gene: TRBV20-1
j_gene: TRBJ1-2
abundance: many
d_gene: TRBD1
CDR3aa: CSARDDRVHYGYTF
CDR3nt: TGCAGTGCTAGAGATGACAGGGTACACTATGGCTACACCTTC

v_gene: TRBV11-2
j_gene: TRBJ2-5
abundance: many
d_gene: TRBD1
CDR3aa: CASSLTTGGWETQYF
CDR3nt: TGTGCCAGCAGCTTGACCACAGGGGGATGGGAGACCCAGTACTTC

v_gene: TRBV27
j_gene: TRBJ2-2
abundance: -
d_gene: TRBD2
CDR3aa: CASSLRTSGGGELFF
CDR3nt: TGTGCCAGCAGTTTAAGAACTAGCGGTGGCGGGGAGCTGTTTTTT

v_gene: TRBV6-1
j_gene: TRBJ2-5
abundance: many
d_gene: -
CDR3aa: CALTFPQTQYF
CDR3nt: TGTGCCTTGACTTTCCCCCAGACCCAGTACTTC

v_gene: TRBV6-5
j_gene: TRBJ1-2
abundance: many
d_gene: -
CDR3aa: CASKSGTIYGYTF
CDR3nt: TGTGCCAGCAAATCCGGGACAATCTATGGCTACACCTTC